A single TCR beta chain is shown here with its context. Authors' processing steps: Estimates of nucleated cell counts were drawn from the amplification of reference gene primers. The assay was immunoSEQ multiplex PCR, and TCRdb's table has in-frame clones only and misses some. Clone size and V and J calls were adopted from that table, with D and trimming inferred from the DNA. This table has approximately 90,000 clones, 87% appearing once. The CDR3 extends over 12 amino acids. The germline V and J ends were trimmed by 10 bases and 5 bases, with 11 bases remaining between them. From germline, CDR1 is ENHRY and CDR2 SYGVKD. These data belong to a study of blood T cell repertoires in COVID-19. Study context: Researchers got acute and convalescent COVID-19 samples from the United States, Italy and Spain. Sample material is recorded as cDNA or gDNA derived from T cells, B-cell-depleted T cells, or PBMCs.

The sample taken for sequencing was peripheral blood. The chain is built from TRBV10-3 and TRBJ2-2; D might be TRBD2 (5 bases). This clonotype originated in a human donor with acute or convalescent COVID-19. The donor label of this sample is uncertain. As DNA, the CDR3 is TGTGCCACGACCCGGGGAACCGGGGAGCTGTTTTTT. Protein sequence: CATTRGTGELFF.